This T cell receptor (beta chain) was found in a study of blood T cell repertoires in COVID-19. Study-wide background: The United States, Italy and Spain provided the acute and convalescent COVID-19 samples. Sample material is recorded as cDNA or gDNA derived from T cells, B-cell-depleted T cells, or PBMCs.

Original processing notes: Nucleated cell counts were estimated from reference gene primer amplification. The repertoire was sequenced with immunoSEQ multiplex PCR; TCRdb's copy has only in-frame clones and lacks some. That table gives V, J and clone size, and the DNA gave D and trimming. The profile shows more than 100,000 clones, about four fifths of them singletons. This TCR came from a woman younger than 45 who had recovered from COVID-19. The sample was peripheral blood.

The CDR3 region is CASSSGDSFNQPQHF. The CDR3, as DNA: TGTGCCAGCAGCTCCGGAGACAGTTTCAATCAGCCCCAGCATTTT. The chain recombines TRBV7-9 with TRBJ1-5; D may be TRBD1 (5 bases). Germline CDR1 SEHNR, CDR2 FQNEAQ (reference sequence). The CDR3 has 15 residues. Trimming left V 4 bases short and J 3 bases short, with 13 bases between.